This TCR beta chain stems from a study of blood T cell repertoires in COVID-19. About the study: From the United States, Italy and Spain came samples of acute and convalescent COVID-19.

The V segment lost 1 base and the J segment 2 bases; nucleotides outside the gene matches: 5. Germline V gene lookup returns CDR1 SQVTM and CDR2 ANQGSEA. The CDR3 loop spans 14 amino acids. Profiling relied on immunoSEQ multiplex PCR, and the TCRdb table lists in-frame clones only, not all of them. The sample holds approximately 100,000 clones, approximately 86% seen once. Sequencing input: PBMCs or T cells enriched from blood (not recorded which). This clonotype was obtained from a woman in her forties or fifties who had recovered from COVID-19. The chain is built from TRBV29-1 and TRBJ2-7; 7 positions agree with TRBD1. CDR3 residues: CSVEGGGGTYEQYF. DNA for the CDR3: TGCAGCGTTGAAGGAGGGGGCGGAACCTACGAGCAGTACTTC.